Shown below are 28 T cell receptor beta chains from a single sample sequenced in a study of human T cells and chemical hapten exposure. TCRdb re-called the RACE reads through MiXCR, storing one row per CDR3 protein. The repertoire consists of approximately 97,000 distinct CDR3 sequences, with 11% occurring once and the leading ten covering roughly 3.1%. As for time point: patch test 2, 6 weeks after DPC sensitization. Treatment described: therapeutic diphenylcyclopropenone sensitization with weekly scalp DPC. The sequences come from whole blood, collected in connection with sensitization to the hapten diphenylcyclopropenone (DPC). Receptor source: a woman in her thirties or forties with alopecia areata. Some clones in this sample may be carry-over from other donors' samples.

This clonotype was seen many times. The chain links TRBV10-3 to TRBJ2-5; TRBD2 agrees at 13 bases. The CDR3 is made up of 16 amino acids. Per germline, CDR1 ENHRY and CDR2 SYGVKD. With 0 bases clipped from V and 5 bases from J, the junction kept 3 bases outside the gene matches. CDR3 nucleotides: TGTGCCATCAGTGAGTCGACTAGCGGGAGGTCGGAGACCCAGTACTTC. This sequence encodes CAISESTSGRSETQYF.

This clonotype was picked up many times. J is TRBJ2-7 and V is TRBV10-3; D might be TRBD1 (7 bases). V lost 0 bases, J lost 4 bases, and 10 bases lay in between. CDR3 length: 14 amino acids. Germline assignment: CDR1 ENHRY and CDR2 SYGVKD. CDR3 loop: CAISESRGRYEQYF. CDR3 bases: TGTGCCATCAGTGAGTCCAGGGGGAGGTACGAGCAGTACTTC.

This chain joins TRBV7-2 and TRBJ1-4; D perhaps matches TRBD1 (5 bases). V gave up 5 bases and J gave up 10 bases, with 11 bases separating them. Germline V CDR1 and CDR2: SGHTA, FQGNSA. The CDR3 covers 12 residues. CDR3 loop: CASSRDGGKLFF. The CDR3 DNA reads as TGTGCCAGCAGCAGGGACGGGGGAAAACTGTTTTTT.

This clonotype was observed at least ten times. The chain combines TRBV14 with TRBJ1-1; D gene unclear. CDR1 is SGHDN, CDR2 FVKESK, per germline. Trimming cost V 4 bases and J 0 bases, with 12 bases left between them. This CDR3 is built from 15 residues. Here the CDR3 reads CASSLFQELNTEAFF. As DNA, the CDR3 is TGTGCCAGCAGCCTCTTTCAGGAGCTGAACACTGAAGCTTTCTTT.

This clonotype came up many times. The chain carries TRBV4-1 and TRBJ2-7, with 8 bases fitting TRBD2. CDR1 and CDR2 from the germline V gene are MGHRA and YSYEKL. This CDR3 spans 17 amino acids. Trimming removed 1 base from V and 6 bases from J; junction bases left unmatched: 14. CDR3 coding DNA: TGCGCCAGCAGCCAAGCTGGGGCGGGGGGCAGTCTGGTCGAGCAGTACTTC. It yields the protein CASSQAGAGGSLVEQYF.

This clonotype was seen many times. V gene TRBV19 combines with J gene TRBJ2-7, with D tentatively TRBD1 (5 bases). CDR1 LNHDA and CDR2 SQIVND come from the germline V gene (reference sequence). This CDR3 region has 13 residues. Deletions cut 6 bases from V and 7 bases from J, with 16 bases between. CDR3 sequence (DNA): TGTGCCAGTAGCACCAGGGCGGTGAATGAGCAGTACTTC. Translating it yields CASSTRAVNEQYF.

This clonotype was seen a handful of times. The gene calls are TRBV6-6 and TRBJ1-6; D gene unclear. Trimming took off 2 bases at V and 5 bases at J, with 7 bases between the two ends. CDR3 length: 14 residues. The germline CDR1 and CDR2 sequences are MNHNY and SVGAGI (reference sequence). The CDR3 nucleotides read TGTGCCAGCAGTTACAGGGAAAATAATTCACCCCTCCACTTT. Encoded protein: CASSYRENNSPLHF.

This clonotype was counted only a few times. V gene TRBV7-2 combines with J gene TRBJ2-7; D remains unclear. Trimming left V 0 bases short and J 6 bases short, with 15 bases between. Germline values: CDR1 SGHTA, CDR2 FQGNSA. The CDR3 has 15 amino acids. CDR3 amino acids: CASSLALAPKGEQYF. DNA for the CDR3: TGTGCCAGCAGCTTAGCGCTTGCGCCGAAGGGCGAGCAGTACTTC.

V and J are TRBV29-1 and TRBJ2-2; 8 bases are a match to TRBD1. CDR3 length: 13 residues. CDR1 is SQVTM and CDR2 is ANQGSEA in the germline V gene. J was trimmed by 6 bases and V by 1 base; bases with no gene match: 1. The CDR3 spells CSVEGTGSGELFF. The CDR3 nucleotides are TGCAGCGTTGAAGGGACAGGGTCCGGGGAGCTGTTTTTT.

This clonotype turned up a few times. The CDR3 is CASSQPPAGLGGNTIYF. The CDR3 coding sequence is TGTGCCAGCAGCCAACCCCCGGCCGGTCTGGGGGGAAACACCATATATTTT. V and J are TRBV3-1 and TRBJ1-3; D gene unclear. Germline V gene sequence: CDR1 LGHDT, CDR2 YNNKEL (reference sequence). The CDR3 runs to 17 residues. The V gene lost 2 bases and the J gene lost 4 bases, with 18 bases spanning the gap.

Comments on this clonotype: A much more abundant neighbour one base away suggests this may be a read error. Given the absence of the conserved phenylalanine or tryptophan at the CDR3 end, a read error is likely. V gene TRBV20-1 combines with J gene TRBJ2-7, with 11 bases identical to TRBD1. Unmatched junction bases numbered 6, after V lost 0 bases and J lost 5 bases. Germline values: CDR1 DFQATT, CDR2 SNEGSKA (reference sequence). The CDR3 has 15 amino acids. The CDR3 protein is CSARDHGDRGNEQYL. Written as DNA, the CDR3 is TGCAGTGCTAGAGATCATGGGGACAGGGGGAACGAGCAGTACTTA.

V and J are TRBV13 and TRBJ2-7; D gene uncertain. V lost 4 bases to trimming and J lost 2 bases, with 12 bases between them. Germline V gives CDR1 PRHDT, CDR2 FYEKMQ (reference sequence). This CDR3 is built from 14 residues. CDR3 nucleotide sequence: TGTGCCAGCAGCTCCGGAGAGAGCCCCTACGAGCAGTACTTC. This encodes CASSSGESPYEQYF.

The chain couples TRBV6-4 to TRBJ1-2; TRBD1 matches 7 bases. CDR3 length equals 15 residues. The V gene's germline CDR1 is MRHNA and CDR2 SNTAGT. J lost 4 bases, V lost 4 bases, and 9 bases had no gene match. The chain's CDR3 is CASSAGTAPIYGYTF. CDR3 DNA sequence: TGTGCCAGCAGTGCCGGGACAGCCCCCATCTATGGCTACACCTTC.

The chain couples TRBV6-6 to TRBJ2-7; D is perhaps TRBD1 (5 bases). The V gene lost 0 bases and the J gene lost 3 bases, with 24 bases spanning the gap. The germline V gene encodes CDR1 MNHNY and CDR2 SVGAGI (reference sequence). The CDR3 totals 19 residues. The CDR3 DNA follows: TGTGCCAGCAGTTACTCGGCTGCAGGGCCCTCTACCAATTTCTACGAGCAGTACTTC. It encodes CASSYSAAGPSTNFYEQYF.

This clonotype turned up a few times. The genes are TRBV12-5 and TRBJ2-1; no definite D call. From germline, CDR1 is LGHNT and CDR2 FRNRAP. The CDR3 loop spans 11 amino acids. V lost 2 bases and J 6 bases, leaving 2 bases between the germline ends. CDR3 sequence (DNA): TGTGCTAGTGGTTTGCTCAATGAGCAGTTCTTC. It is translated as CASGLLNEQFF.

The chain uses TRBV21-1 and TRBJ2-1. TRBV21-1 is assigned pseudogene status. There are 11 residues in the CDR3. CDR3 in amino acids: CASSKVRGQFF. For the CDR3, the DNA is TGTGCCAGCAGCAAAGTCCGAGGGCAGTTCTTC.

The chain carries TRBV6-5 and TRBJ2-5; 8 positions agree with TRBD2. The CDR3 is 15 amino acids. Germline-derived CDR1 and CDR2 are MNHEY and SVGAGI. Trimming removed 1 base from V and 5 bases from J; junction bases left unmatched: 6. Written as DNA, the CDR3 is TGTGCCAGCAGTTACTTTGGCGGGAGGAGGGAGACCCAGTACTTC. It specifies CASSYFGGRRETQYF.

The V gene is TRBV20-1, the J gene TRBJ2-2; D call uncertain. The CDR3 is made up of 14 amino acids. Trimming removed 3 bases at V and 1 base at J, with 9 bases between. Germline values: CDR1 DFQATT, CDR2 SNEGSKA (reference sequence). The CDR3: CSASRRQNTGELFF. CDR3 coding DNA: TGCAGTGCTAGTCGCCGGCAGAACACCGGGGAGCTGTTTTTT.

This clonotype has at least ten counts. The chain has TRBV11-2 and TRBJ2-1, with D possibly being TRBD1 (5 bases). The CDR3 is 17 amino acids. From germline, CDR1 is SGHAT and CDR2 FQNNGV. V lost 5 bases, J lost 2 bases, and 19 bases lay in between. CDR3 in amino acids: CASSIPWGRVTYNEQFF. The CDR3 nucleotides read TGTGCCAGCAGCATACCCTGGGGCAGGGTAACCTACAATGAGCAGTTCTTC.

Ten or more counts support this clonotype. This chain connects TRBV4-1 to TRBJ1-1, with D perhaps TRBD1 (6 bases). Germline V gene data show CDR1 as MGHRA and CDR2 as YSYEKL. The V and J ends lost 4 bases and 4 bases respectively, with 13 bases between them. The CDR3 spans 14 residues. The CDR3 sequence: CASSLRTVGTEAFF. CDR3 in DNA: TGCGCCAGCAGCCTCCGGACAGTCGGCACTGAAGCTTTCTTT.

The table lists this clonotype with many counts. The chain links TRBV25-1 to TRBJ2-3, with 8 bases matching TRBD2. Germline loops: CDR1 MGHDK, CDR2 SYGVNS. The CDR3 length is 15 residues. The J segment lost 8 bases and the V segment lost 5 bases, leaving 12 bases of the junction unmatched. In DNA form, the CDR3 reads TGTGCCAGCAGTAAATTAGCGGGGACTGAGGGTACGCAGTATTTT. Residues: CASSKLAGTEGTQYF.

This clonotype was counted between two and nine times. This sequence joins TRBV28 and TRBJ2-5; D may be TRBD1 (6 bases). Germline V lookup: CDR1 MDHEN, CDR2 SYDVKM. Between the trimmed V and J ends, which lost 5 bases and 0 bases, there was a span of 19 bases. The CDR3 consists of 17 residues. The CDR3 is CASSPSQGRGYQETQYF. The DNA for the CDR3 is TGTGCCAGCAGTCCCTCACAGGGAAGAGGGTACCAAGAGACCCAGTACTTC.

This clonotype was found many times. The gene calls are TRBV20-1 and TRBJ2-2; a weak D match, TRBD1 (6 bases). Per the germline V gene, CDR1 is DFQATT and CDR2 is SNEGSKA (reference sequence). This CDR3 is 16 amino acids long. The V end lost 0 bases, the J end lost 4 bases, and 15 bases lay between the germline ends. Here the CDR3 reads CSARDYRVDGTGELFF. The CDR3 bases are TGCAGTGCTAGAGACTACAGGGTCGACGGCACCGGGGAGCTGTTTTTT.

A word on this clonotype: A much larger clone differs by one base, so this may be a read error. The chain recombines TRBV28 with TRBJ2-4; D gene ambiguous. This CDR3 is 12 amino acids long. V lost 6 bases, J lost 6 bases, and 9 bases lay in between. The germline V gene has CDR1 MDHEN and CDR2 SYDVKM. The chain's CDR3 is CASRNRGNIQYF. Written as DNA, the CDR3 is TGTGCCAGCAGGAACCGAGGAAACATTCAGTACTTC.

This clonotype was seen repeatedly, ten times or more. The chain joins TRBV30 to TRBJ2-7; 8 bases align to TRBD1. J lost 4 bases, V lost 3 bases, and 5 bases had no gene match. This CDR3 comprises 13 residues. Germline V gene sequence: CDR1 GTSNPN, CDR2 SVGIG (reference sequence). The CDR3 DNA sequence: TGTGCCTGGAGCCCGGGACAGGTTTACGAGCAGTACTTC. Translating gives CAWSPGQVYEQYF.

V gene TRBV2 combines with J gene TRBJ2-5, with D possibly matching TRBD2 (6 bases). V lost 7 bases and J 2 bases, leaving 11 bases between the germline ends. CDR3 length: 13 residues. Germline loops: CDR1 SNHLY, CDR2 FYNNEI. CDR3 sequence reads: CASIGDLQETQYF. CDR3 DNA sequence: TGTGCCAGCATCGGGGACTTACAAGAGACCCAGTACTTC.

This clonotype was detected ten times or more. The CDR3 nucleotides read TGTGCCAGCAGCTTAGTGGGGAGCAATCAGCCCCAGCATTTT. This gives the protein CASSLVGSNQPQHF. V gene TRBV7-8 combines with J gene TRBJ1-5; D gene uncertain. Trimming took 1 base from V and 1 from J, leaving 5 bases between them. The germline gives CDR1 SGHVS, CDR2 FQNEAQ. This CDR3 is 14 amino acids long.

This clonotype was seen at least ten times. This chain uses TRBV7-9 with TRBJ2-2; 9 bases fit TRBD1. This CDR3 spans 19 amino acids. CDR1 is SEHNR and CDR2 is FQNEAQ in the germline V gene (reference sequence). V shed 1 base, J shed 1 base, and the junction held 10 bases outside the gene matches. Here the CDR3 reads CASSLVAGQGLKNTGELFF. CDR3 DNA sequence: TGTGCCAGCAGCTTAGTGGCGGGACAGGGTTTGAAGAACACCGGGGAGCTGTTTTTT.